The clone carrying this T cell receptor beta chain turned up a few times. Its antigen remains unidentified. As for time point: newly diagnosed GD, antithyroid drugs for less than 3 months. RNA isolated from PBMCs was used to make the TCR library. It was American Thyroid Association guidelines that determined Graves' disease diagnosis. Trimming cost V 0 bases and J 7 bases, with 13 bases left between them. The CDR3 spans 14 residues. From germline, CDR1 is SGHRS and CDR2 YFSETQ. The record originates from a study of regulatory T cells in long-lasting Graves disease. Construction of TCR beta libraries relied on iRepertoire HTBI primers and on Arm-PCR targeting CDR3 regions. In the source study's methods: From all samples, identification returned 11 to 15 TRBJ and approximately 62 TRBV segments. One entry per CDR3 protein, called by TCRdb with MiXCR from the multiplex PCR reads. The authors' filters were not applied to this entry. The sample carries some 500,000 distinct CDR3 sequences, 15% to 20% recorded once.

Study-level points and caveats: Peripheral blood alone, not thyroid tissue, underwent study.

In addition, the sample was reused for a study of T cells in Graves' hyperthyroidism and ophthalmopathy. That paper notes: Blood also showed most of the thyroid clonotypes that were expanded above 0.001.

The chain employs TRBV5-1 and TRBJ1-2; maybe TRBD1 (5 bases). Specimen: peripheral blood mononuclear cells (PBMCs), collected at new diagnosis, from a patient treated with antithyroid drugs. The sequence was obtained from a woman aged 35-65 years with Graves disease. The CDR3 coding sequence is TGCGCCAGCAGCTTGGACAGGTGGACTGGTGGCTACACCTTC. It yields the protein CASSLDRWTGGYTF.